The 10 T cell receptor beta chains below all came from one sample that was sequenced in a study of blood T cell repertoires in COVID-19. Sequenced by immunoSEQ multiplex PCR; TCRdb stores in-frame clones only, minus some. Counted here are about 380,000 clones, 88% occurring once; the ten biggest clones make up about 1.2%. The specimen was PBMCs or T cells enriched from blood (not recorded which). The receptors derive from a woman between 18 and 29 years old who had recovered from COVID-19.

V usage is TRBV7-3 and J usage is TRBJ1-3; possible D gene TRBD1, 6 bases. Germline assignment: CDR1 SGHTA and CDR2 FQGTGA. V was shortened by 3 bases and J by 4 bases, with 13 bases between the two germline ends. The CDR3 runs to 15 residues. CDR3 amino acids: CASSFGTSQGNTIYF. DNA of the CDR3: TGTGCCAGCAGCTTCGGGACATCTCAAGGAAACACCATATATTTT.

The chain links TRBV5-6 to TRBJ1-2; D uncertain. Germline lookup yields CDR1 SGHDT and CDR2 YYEEEE. Trimming shortened V by 1 base and J by 0 bases, and 10 bases separated the two germline ends. The CDR3 consists of 15 residues. For the CDR3, the DNA is TGTGCCAGCAGCTTGAAACCCGGAGCTAACTATGGCTACACCTTC. Translated: CASSLKPGANYGYTF.

This clone occurred a few times. V usage is TRBV19 and J usage is TRBJ2-6; 7 nucleotides agree with TRBD1. J gave up 3 bases and V 3 bases, and 2 bases lay outside the gene matches. The germline V gene encodes CDR1 LNHDA and CDR2 SQIVND (reference sequence). There are 15 residues in the CDR3. In DNA form, the CDR3 reads TGTGCCAGTAGTATTGGGACAGTTGGGGCCAACGTCCTGACTTTC. It is translated as CASSIGTVGANVLTF.

V gene TRBV7-2 combines with J gene TRBJ1-5; 10 bases map to TRBD1. The CDR3 has 16 amino acids. V lost 1 base, J lost 6 bases, and 6 bases stayed unmatched. Germline V gene sequence: CDR1 SGHTA, CDR2 FQGNSA. CDR3 DNA: TGTGCCAGCAGCTTAGTTGCAGGGACAGGGGTTCAGCCCCAGCATTTT. Amino acids: CASSLVAGTGVQPQHF.

The chain is built from TRBV7-2 and TRBJ1-5; D perhaps matches TRBD1 (6 bases). With 3 bases removed from V and 4 bases from J, the gap between germline ends came to 7 bases. The V gene's germline CDR1 is SGHTA and CDR2 FQGNSA. This CDR3 has 13 amino acids. CDR3 sequence reads: CASSFDRNQPQHF. DNA of the CDR3: TGTGCCAGCAGCTTCGACAGGAATCAGCCCCAGCATTTT.

The CDR3 reads CASSLIQGKFETQYF. CDR3 DNA sequence: TGTGCCAGCAGCTTAATCCAGGGGAAGTTTGAGACCCAGTACTTC. The V and J genes are TRBV7-8 and TRBJ2-5; D is possibly TRBD1 (6 bases). CDR3 length: 15 amino acids. V was pared by 2 bases and J by 5 bases, with 15 bases between. Germline CDR1 SGHVS, CDR2 FQNEAQ.

The genes are TRBV5-4 and TRBJ2-2, with 9 bases identical to TRBD2. Trimming cost V 3 bases and J 5 bases; bases outside gene matches: 8. Germline CDR1 SGHNT, CDR2 YYREEE (reference sequence). The CDR3 is 16 amino acids. CDR3 protein: CASSSGGAGGTGELFF. CDR3 nucleotides: TGTGCCAGCAGCTCTGGGGGAGCGGGGGGAACCGGGGAGCTGTTTTTT.

The chain uses TRBV27 and TRBJ1-6; TRBD1 is a possible D gene (5 bases). Germline values: CDR1 MNHEY, CDR2 SMNVEV (reference sequence). V was clipped by 5 bases and J by 10 bases, with 15 bases between them. This CDR3 has 14 amino acids. This CDR3 reads CASSLPGGDSPLHF. CDR3 bases: TGTGCCAGCAGTCTCCCCGGGGGGGACTCACCCCTCCACTTT.

This clone was detected once. The chain has TRBV10-2 and TRBJ1-4; no definite D call. This CDR3 spans 17 amino acids. Trimming took off 4 bases at V and 0 bases at J, with 15 bases between the two ends. Germline loops: CDR1 WSHSY, CDR2 SAAADI. CDR3 nucleotide sequence: TGCGCCAGCAGTGCGGGGAGCAGCCTAGCAACTAATGAAAAACTGTTTTTT. This sequence encodes CASSAGSSLATNEKLFF.

The genes are TRBV30 and TRBJ2-2, with TRBD1 matching over 8 bases. Germline CDR1 reads GTSNPN; CDR2 reads SVGIG (reference sequence). Trimming at V came to 5 bases and at J to 8 bases, leaving 4 bases not matched to a gene. There are 12 residues in the CDR3. The CDR3 nucleotides read TGTGCCTGGGGACAGGGTTGGGGGGAGCTGTTTTTT. The encoded protein is CAWGQGWGELFF. Full variable domain (missing parts from reference TRBV30 and TRBJ2-2): SQTIHQWPATLVQPVGSPLSLECTVEGTSNPNLYWYRQAAGRGLQLLFYSVGIGQISSEVPQNLSASRPQDRQFILSSKKLLLSDSGFYLCAWGQGWGELFFGEGSRLTVL.